The 20 T cell receptor beta chains reported below all come from one sample, sequenced in a study of vaccination and CD4 T cells after COVID-19. What these receptors recognize is not known. Sequencing of cultured CD4+ T cell DNA used the Oncomine TCR Beta short-read assay. TCRdb independently ran MiXCR on the PCR reads; one entry per CDR3 protein. The table records about 18,000 distinct CDR3 sequences, about half of them present only once. Time point indicated: late sampling 161 to 241 days after vaccination in three convalescent patients. Treatment: roughly 10-day PBMC culture with coronavirus spike peptide pools or control peptides (ViraFEST assay). Sample: CD4+ T cells from blood, cultured in vitro, taken about 7 months after SARS-CoV-2 vaccination. These receptors originate from a human donor who had recovered from COVID-19.

This clonotype was seen a few times. This chain joins TRBV6-4 and TRBJ1-5; D not resolved. The CDR3 runs 14 residues. The V end lost 6 bases, the J end lost 1 base, and 10 bases lay between the germline ends. Germline V gene sequence: CDR1 MRHNA, CDR2 SNTAGT. The chain's CDR3 is CASSNPGSNQPQHF. CDR3 coding DNA: TGTGCCAGCAGCAATCCGGGCAGCAATCAGCCCCAGCATTTT.

The chain has TRBV2 and TRBJ1-2; 7 bases agree with TRBD1. V shed 8 bases, J shed 2 bases, and the junction held 5 bases outside the gene matches. Germline values: CDR1 SNHLY, CDR2 FYNNEI. CDR3 length: 13 residues. The CDR3 region has the DNA TGTGCCAGCCACCGGGACAGCAACTATGGCTACACCTTC. Protein product: CASHRDSNYGYTF.

V is TRBV20-1 and J is TRBJ1-6, with D possibly being TRBD1 (5 bases). V lost 3 bases, J lost 8 bases, and 17 bases lay in between. The CDR3 spans 15 residues. CDR1 and CDR2 from the germline V gene are DFQATT and SNEGSKA (reference sequence). The CDR3 protein is CSASSYRDRYSPLHF. CDR3 bases: TGCAGTGCTAGTTCTTATCGGGACCGTTATTCACCCCTCCACTTT.

This rearrangement joins TRBV2 to TRBJ2-1; 9 bases align to TRBD2. The CDR3 contains 14 residues. Looked up from germline, CDR1 is SNHLY and CDR2 is FYNNEI. Trimming removed 3 bases from V and 14 bases from J; junction bases left unmatched: 11. CDR3 nucleotide sequence: TGTGCCAGCAGTGACGGGACTAGCCCCCAGGGGAAGTTCTTC. Translation gives CASSDGTSPQGKFF.

This clonotype was detected only a few times. V gene TRBV11-3 combines with J gene TRBJ1-6; maybe TRBD1 (5 bases). V lost 3 bases, J lost 8 bases, and 8 bases lay in between. The V gene's germline CDR1 is SGHNT and CDR2 YENEEA. This CDR3 spans 13 amino acids. Written as DNA, the CDR3 is TGTGCCAGCAGCTTTCAGGGTTATTCACCCCTCCACTTT. It yields the protein CASSFQGYSPLHF.

The chain is built from TRBV20-1 and TRBJ1-4; D might be TRBD1 (6 bases). CDR1 and CDR2 from the germline V gene are DFQATT and SNEGSKA (reference sequence). The CDR3 runs to 14 residues. Trimming stripped 5 bases from V and 6 bases from J, with 16 bases between. CDR3 amino acids: CSAGGAGDDEKLFF. The DNA of the CDR3 is TGCAGTGCTGGAGGGGCAGGGGATGATGAAAAACTGTTTTTT.

In regard to this clonotype: This may be a read error, as it is one base from a much larger clone. This chain links TRBV6-5 with TRBJ2-5, with TRBD1 as a possible D gene (6 bases). Per the germline V gene, CDR1 is MNHEY and CDR2 is SVGAGI. The length of the CDR3 is 15 residues. The CDR3 loop is CASSYSTGNREAQYF. In DNA form, the CDR3 reads TGTGCCAGCAGTTACTCAACAGGGAACCGAGAGGCCCAGTACTTC.

This clonotype was recorded a few times. The gene calls are TRBV25-1 and TRBJ1-2; 7 bases line up with TRBD1. Germline trimming cut 4 bases from V and 5 bases from J; bases unmatched to any gene: 10. This CDR3 comprises 15 residues. Germline lookup yields CDR1 MGHDK and CDR2 SYGVNS. The CDR3 protein is CASSGPGTDAYGYTF. CDR3 nucleotides: TGTGCCAGCAGTGGACCCGGGACAGACGCATATGGCTACACCTTC.

This chain links TRBV6-1 with TRBJ2-7; no reliable D call. The V end was cut by 7 bases, the J end by 0 bases, with 7 bases between. Looked up from germline, CDR1 is MNHNS and CDR2 is SASEGT. The CDR3 covers 12 residues. For the CDR3, the DNA is TGTGCCAGCAAAGACGGCTCCTACGAGCAGTACTTC. This sequence encodes CASKDGSYEQYF.

In DNA, the CDR3 is TGTGCCAGCAGCAAAGGAACTAGCGGGGGGCTCCAACAAGAGACCCAGTACTTC. As protein: CASSKGTSGGLQQETQYF. This rearrangement joins TRBV21-1 to TRBJ2-5; the table's D call TRBD2 went unverified against the DNA. TRBV21-1 is listed as a pseudogene. The CDR3 is made up of 18 amino acids.

This chain connects TRBV21-1 to TRBJ2-5; no check of the table's D call, TRBD1, against the DNA was made. TRBV21-1 is termed a pseudogene. The CDR3 loop spans 15 amino acids. This CDR3 reads CASSNQGTMQETQYF. Here the CDR3 DNA reads TGTGCCAGCAGCAACCAGGGAACGATGCAAGAGACCCAGTACTTC.

This clonotype turned up a few times. This sequence joins TRBV6-2 or TRBV6-3 and TRBJ2-5, with a weak D call TRBD2 (7 bases). The V end lost 1 base, the J end lost 7 bases, and 10 bases lay between the germline ends. This CDR3 contains 13 residues. Per germline, CDR1 MNHEY and CDR2 SVGEGT. The CDR3 spells CASSYYREGTQYF. Here the CDR3 DNA reads TGTGCCAGCAGTTACTACAGGGAGGGGACCCAGTACTTC.

The V and J genes are TRBV20-1 and TRBJ1-1, with a possible D match to TRBD1 (5 bases). CDR1 is DFQATT, CDR2 SNEGSKA, per germline (reference sequence). The CDR3 consists of 14 residues. V was clipped by 3 bases and J by 0 bases, with 11 bases between them. The CDR3, as DNA: TGCAGTGCTAGGCGCCCAGGGATGAACACTGAAGCTTTCTTT. It codes for CSARRPGMNTEAFF.

This clonotype was found once. This chain links TRBV7-3 with TRBJ1-1, with D unclear. The CDR3 has 13 amino acids. Germline V gene data show CDR1 as SGHTA and CDR2 as FQGTGA. V was cut by 6 bases and J by 5 bases, with 13 bases left in between. This CDR3 reads CASSREPGTEAFF. Here the CDR3 DNA reads TGTGCCAGCAGTCGCGAACCGGGGACTGAAGCTTTCTTT.

This chain connects TRBV7-2 to TRBJ2-5; a possible D gene is TRBD2 (6 bases). The germline V gene has CDR1 SGHTA and CDR2 FQGNSA. The CDR3 spans 15 residues. V shed 5 bases and J shed 5 bases, with 18 bases lying between them. The CDR3 is CASSRSRSGEETQYF. In DNA, the CDR3 is TGTGCCAGCAGCCGCTCGCGCTCGGGAGAGGAGACCCAGTACTTC.

The genes are TRBV6-5 and TRBJ1-1, with 12 bases fitting TRBD1. J lost 7 bases, V lost 6 bases, and 9 bases had no gene match. The CDR3 spans 15 residues. CDR1 is MNHEY and CDR2 is SVGAGI in the germline V gene. CDR3 residues: CASRYRDRGLGEAFF. CDR3 nucleotide sequence: TGTGCCAGCAGATACCGGGACAGGGGGCTTGGTGAAGCTTTCTTT.

The chain employs TRBV20-1 and TRBJ2-3; 8 nucleotides agree with TRBD2. CDR1 DFQATT and CDR2 SNEGSKA come from the germline V gene (reference sequence). Trimming cost V 3 bases and J 6 bases; bases outside gene matches: 5. The CDR3 totals 13 residues. CDR3 sequence reads: CSASGGVGDTQYF. For the CDR3, the DNA is TGCAGTGCTAGCGGGGGGGTGGGGGATACGCAGTATTTT.

This clonotype has only a few counts. V is TRBV11-3 and J is TRBJ2-7; a possible D gene is TRBD2 (5 bases). Germline V gives CDR1 SGHNT, CDR2 YENEEA. The CDR3 length is 13 residues. V shed 1 base and J shed 5 bases, with 9 bases lying between them. The CDR3 sequence: CASSLVLAHEQYF. The CDR3, as DNA: TGTGCCAGCAGCTTAGTTCTAGCCCACGAGCAGTACTTC.

The chain is built from TRBV7-6 and TRBJ2-1; TRBD2 matches at 8 bases. This CDR3 region has 19 residues. In germline, CDR1 is SGHVS, CDR2 FNYEAQ. The junction had 12 bases not matched to a gene; V was cut back by 2 bases and J by 0 bases. The CDR3 DNA is TGTGCCAGCAGCTTATCTTTGTTAGCGGGATGGAGCTCCTACAATGAGCAGTTCTTC. It yields the protein CASSLSLLAGWSSYNEQFF.

The chain joins TRBV11-2 to TRBJ2-7, with D possibly TRBD1 on 6 matching bases. Germline-derived CDR1 and CDR2 are SGHAT and FQNNGV. Trimming took off 5 bases at V and 0 bases at J, with 14 bases between the two ends. The CDR3 contains 15 residues. CDR3: CASSPGTLSSYEQYF. CDR3 DNA sequence: TGTGCCAGCAGCCCCGGGACACTGAGCTCCTACGAGCAGTACTTC. Filled out from reference TRBV11-2 and TRBJ2-7, the complete variable domain reads EAGVAQSPRYKIIEKRQSVAFWCNPISGHATLYWYQQILGQGPKLLIQFQNNGVVDDSQLPKDRFSAERLKGVDSTLKIQPAKLEDSAVYLCASSPGTLSSYEQYFGPGTRLTVT.